This T cell receptor beta chain was captured in a study of blood T cell repertoires in COVID-19. For the study at large: Samples representing acute and convalescent COVID-19 were sourced from the United States, Italy and Spain.

As processed by the authors: Reference gene primer amplification gave nucleated cell count estimates. Profiling relied on immunoSEQ multiplex PCR, and the TCRdb table lists in-frame clones only, not all of them. V, J and clone size were drawn from that table, and D and trimming were deduced from the DNA. This table has some 94,000 clones, around nine tenths appearing once. There are 14 residues in the CDR3. Per germline, CDR1 MNHEY and CDR2 SVGAGI. The V end was cut by 7 bases, the J end by 5 bases, with 17 bases between. The chain employs TRBV6-5 and TRBJ1-1, with D uncertain. The sequence came from a human donor in a cohort sampled during active COVID-19. Sequencing was carried out using peripheral blood. The CDR3 bases are TGTGCCAGCAACTACGCGGGTGGGAGGACTGAAGCTTTCTTT. Protein: CASNYAGGRTEAFF.